The entry below gives a single TCR beta chain sequence along with its context. Its binding antigen is unknown. No clone much larger than this one lies a single base away; base qualities are absent. The CDR3 measures 12 amino acids from cysteine to phenylalanine. Only the CDR3 part of the read is kept: 36 bases, read in frame from the first base. V and J are truncated by 9 bases and 5 bases respectively, leaving an intervening sequence of 13 bases. Looking up the germline V gene yields CDR1 LGHNT and CDR2 FRNRAP. The protocol used for the library was the immunoSEQ multiplex PCR assay. The multiplex PCR relied on a mix of 60 forward primers for TCR Vbeta segments and 13 reverse primers for TCR Jbeta segments. Amplification of the CDR3 region of rearranged TCR beta genes was performed with a multiplex PCR assay on genomic DNA. On the Illumina HiSeq System, the amplified TCR beta libraries were sequenced as 87-base-pair reads. Under the source paper's analysis protocol: A later analysis counted about 80 million unique TCR beta chains across the 666 repertoires, and 10 million to 11 million of these chains were shared by at least two donors. Raw reads were error-corrected and collapsed into unique sequences with a nearest-neighbor algorithm that merged closely related sequences to remove PCR and sequencing errors. CDR3 sequences were aligned to IMGT reference sequences to assign V, D and J gene segments. For a sequence to be retained, a match of at least six nucleotides was required to both a V gene segment and a J gene segment. Rearrangements were called productive when the CDR3 lacked stop codons and stayed in frame with V and J; all others were non-productive. Following IMGT convention, CDR3 was defined as the stretch from the second conserved V-encoded cysteine up to the conserved J-encoded phenylalanine. In an earlier analysis of approximately 500 of the donors, sequences lacking an unambiguous match to a single V gene segment were excluded. In an earlier analysis of 587 of the donors, V segments were called functional above 56.7% productive rearrangements and were called segregating when the between-donor standard deviation exceeded 5%. A statistical classification framework was developed to diagnose cytomegalovirus status using the catalog of TCR beta chain sequences. In a later analysis, TCR nucleotide sequences were compared against IMGT/GENE-DB human TR gene sequences so that V and J genes could be assigned. A later analysis assigned CDR3 sequences and most-parsimonious VDJ recombination scenarios with the TCRdist pipeline. In a later analysis, each TCR beta chain was defined by its CDR3 amino acid sequence together with its V-gene family, and reads lacking a unique V-gene family were excluded. As a way to deal with suspected cross-contamination and a sequencing artifact, a later analysis dropped roughly 620 nucleotide sequences that were highly shared and had low generation probability. In a later analysis, a clonal expansion index for each public chain was calculated from normalized within-repertoire ranks of inferred template counts. In a later analysis, generation probabilities were computed with a VDJ recombination model fitted to out-of-frame rearrangements, and the resulting probabilities were checked against IGoR. In a later analysis, TCR-TCR, TCR-HLA and TCR-CMV co-occurrence was scored with hypergeometric tests, and a repertoire-size bias correction was applied to TCR pairs. A later analysis estimated false discovery rates by permuting HLA or CMV assignments 20 times. In a later analysis, co-occurring TCRs were grouped using DBSCAN, with TCRdist sequence similarity added in when clustering inside HLA-allele-positive subsets. For co-occurrence clustering, repertoires with fewer than 30,000 or more than 120,000 public chains were excluded, along with five repertoires with anomalous nucleotide sharing. TCRdb took over this immuneACCESS table, retaining in-frame rearrangements with V and J assigned. Such tables are incomplete; in checked studies, under half of the missing clones stem from an unresolved V gene, and the remainder is unexplained. V and J calls and clone size are those listed in that table; D and trimming were worked out from the DNA. The sample table holds about 120,000 clones, of which 80% to 85% were seen once. Jointly, the top ten make up roughly 20% of the sample.

The cohort consisted of 666 healthy bone marrow donors. All cohort members were sampled while nominally healthy, although unrecorded immune exposures were likely present. The donor was CMV seropositive and was included in the group of 250 to 350 seropositive cohort members. Every donor gave a peripheral blood sample, and the peripheral blood mononuclear cells from that sample were used for TCR beta sequencing. Genomic DNA extraction from the blood cell samples was performed with the Qiagen DNeasy Blood Extraction Kit. This entry belongs to a study of cytomegalovirus exposure and HLA in healthy donors (dated by TCRdb to about 2017). About the full investigation: According to an earlier analysis of around 600 of the donors, some 180 million T cells yielded 120 million or so unique TCR beta sequences and about 300 Gb of sequence data. An early release covering about 600 HLA-typed donors comprised 250 to 350 gigabases of sequencing data and some 79 million unique TCR sequences. The genetic ancestry cluster associated with self-reported Caucasian donors included roughly four fifths of the roughly 400 genotyped donors. The study was designed to test whether signatures of past pathogen exposure could be identified by cataloging public T cell receptors. The T cell repertoires of around 670 subjects were profiled by immunosequencing and related to cytomegalovirus serostatus. A separate validation cohort of 90 to 150 different subjects was used in addition to the 666-subject first cohort. The study combined high-throughput TCR immunosequencing, statistical association of individual TCRs with disease status, and machine learning to predict cytomegalovirus infection status. To study patterns of TCR occurrence, a later analysis re-analyzed previously published TCR beta repertoires from several hundred donors and added high-resolution HLA genotyping. Rather than using new phenotypic data, the later analysis identified candidate immune exposures from TCR beta sequences and from how often those sequences occurred across donors. An earlier analysis of several hundred of the donors applied high-throughput TCR beta sequencing to assess whether each TCR beta V gene segment acted as functional or pseudogenic. Donor age, sex, ethnicity and CMV serostatus were compiled together with the repertoire data. Genome-wide SNP genotypes for about 55% of the roughly 670 donors were used in a later genetic analysis, which treated that subset as a discovery cohort. Every discovery cohort repertoire had been produced on one sequencing platform. Both class I and class II loci were covered by HLA typing, at four-digit resolution. The number of donors typed differed by locus, with about 620-630 for A, B, C, DRB1 and DQB1, 522 for DQA1, approximately 570 for DPA1, and over 400 for DPB1. About five DR-DQ haplotypes were handled as single units for association and clustering, since linkage in the cohort was strong. Among 398 genotyped donors of the cohort, an average of approximately 200,000 unique TCR beta nucleotide sequences was sequenced per donor, of which about 20% were non-productive. What the authors observed across the whole study: In vitro tests confirmed that a few of the cytomegalovirus-associated TCR beta chains recognize cytomegalovirus antigens. Assigning TCR associations to individual alleles was difficult when HLA alleles, especially DR and DQ, strongly co-occurred. Immune exposure information for the cohort was limited to CMV serostatus. In a later analysis, most CMV-associated TCR beta chains were found to appear HLA-restricted, with HLA associations seemingly driven largely by CMV exposure. A further reported finding was that TCR beta sequences accurately predicted the HLA-A and HLA-B alleles for most subjects in the first cohort. In both the original and validation cohorts, the classifier was reported to diagnose cytomegalovirus status with high specificity and sensitivity. The authors suggested that the approach could potentially be generalized to other disease states and immunological phenotypes. Because some donors lacked HLA typing at each locus, the association tests relied only on the typed subset. According to a later analysis, TCR association rates differed among HLA loci, with DRB1 alleles showing the most associated TCRs and HLA-C alleles showing the fewest. A group of highly shared sequence variants was considered likely to be a technical artifact of the sequencing pipeline. Linkage disequilibrium might explain the correlated functional status among segregating V segments, but an unknown experimental factor could not be ruled out. In this cohort, only TCR beta chains were sequenced, and detectable features were limited by the absence of alpha or paired-chain data. In a later genetic analysis, fewer N-insertions in productive TCRs were reported among donors in an Asian-associated ancestry cluster than the approximately 630-donor mean. The presence/absence analyses assumed that sequencing depth was roughly uniform across donors, and that assumption may not be true. In a later analysis, several top co-occurrence clusters were reported to appear linked to parvovirus B19, influenza, CMV and Epstein-Barr virus. In a later analysis, HLA-associated TCR beta chains were found to be more clonally expanded and to have lower generation probabilities than equally common non-associated chains. At a false discovery rate of 0.05, a later analysis linked under 20,000 TCR beta sequences to specific HLA alleles. V-gene and J-gene trimming of TCR beta chains was associated with a missense DCLRE1C variant in a later genetic analysis, and the association was replicated in an independent cohort. Broadly in line with IMGT annotations, most TCR beta V segments showed up in productive rearrangements about 87% or about 30% of the time in an earlier analysis of 587 of the donors. Some IMGT-functional V segments, including TRBV6-2 and TRBV6-3, could not be distinguished by the 87-base-pair reads and were therefore excluded. A total of some 180 TCR beta chains were listed by the study as associated with cytomegalovirus. Because counts were too low, roughly 17 rarely observed V segments, including chromosome 9 orphons, were left out of the earlier analysis of several hundred of the donors. While some public TCRs were present in many individuals, most TCR sequences turned up only very rarely across donors.

The sequence joins TRBV12-5 to TRBJ1-1; D gene: possibly TRBD1, on 5 matching bases. The sample taken for sequencing was PBMCs. This receptor was taken from a man aged 25-40 years in good health and CMV-seropositive. For the CDR3, the sequence is CASRGDTTEAFF. The DNA sequence follows: TGTGCTAGCCGGGGGGATACAACTGAAGCTTTCTTT.